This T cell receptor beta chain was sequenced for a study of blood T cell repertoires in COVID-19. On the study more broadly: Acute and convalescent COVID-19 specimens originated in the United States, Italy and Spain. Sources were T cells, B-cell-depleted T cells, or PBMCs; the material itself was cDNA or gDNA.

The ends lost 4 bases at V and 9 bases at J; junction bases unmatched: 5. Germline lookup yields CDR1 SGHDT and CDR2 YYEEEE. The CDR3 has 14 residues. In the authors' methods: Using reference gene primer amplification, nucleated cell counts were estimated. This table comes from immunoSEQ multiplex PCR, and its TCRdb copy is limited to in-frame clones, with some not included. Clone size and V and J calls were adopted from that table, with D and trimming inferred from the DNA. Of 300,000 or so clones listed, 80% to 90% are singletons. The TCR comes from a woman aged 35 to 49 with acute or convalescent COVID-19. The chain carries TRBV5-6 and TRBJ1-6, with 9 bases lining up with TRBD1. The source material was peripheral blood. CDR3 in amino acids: CASSPGTGSSPLHF. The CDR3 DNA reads TGTGCCAGCAGCCCCGGGACAGGGAGTTCACCCCTCCACTTT.